This T cell receptor beta chain was identified during a study of T cells after somatic rescue of genetic block. CDR1 and CDR2 from the germline V gene are MDHEN and SYDVKM. V shed 6 bases and J 7 bases; nucleotides not matched to a gene: 11. CDR3 size: 15 residues. This clone turned up a few times. Using immunoSEQ multiplex PCR, the repertoire was profiled, and TCRdb retains in-frame clones only, with some absent. The sample records more than 9,500 clones, roughly 70% being singletons. Sequenced: peripheral blood mononuclear cells (PBMCs). The V call is TRBV28, the J call TRBJ2-1; the match to TRBD1 covers 8 bases. This receptor was obtained from a boy aged 5-17 years. This chain's CDR3 is CASSPTGAPRNEQFF. The CDR3 DNA reads as TGTGCCAGCAGCCCGACAGGGGCGCCTAGGAATGAGCAGTTCTTC.